This TCR beta chain was identified during a study of blood T cell repertoires in COVID-19. Study overall: Spain, Italy and the United States supplied samples that represented acute and convalescent COVID-19. In each case, the material was cDNA or gDNA derived from T cells, B-cell-depleted T cells, or PBMCs.

This table comes from immunoSEQ multiplex PCR, and its TCRdb copy is limited to in-frame clones, with some not included. The repertoire includes over 200,000 clones, over 80% of them detected once, and roughly 3% sits in the top ten. This clone was seen once. This CDR3 contains 13 residues. Per the germline V gene, CDR1 is MGHDK and CDR2 is SYGVNS. Trimming removed 5 bases from V and 6 bases from J, with 13 bases in between. The clonotype comes from a man aged 30-40 years with COVID-19, enrolled during active disease. Sequencing was performed on peripheral blood. This sequence joins TRBV25-1 and TRBJ1-2, with a weak D call TRBD1 (6 bases). For the CDR3, the DNA is TGTGCCAGCAGTCTTGCAGGGGCGGATGGCTACACCTTC. It translates to CASSLAGADGYTF.